Listed here are 30 T cell receptor beta chains from one sample, sequenced in a study of blood T cell repertoires in COVID-19. The repertoire was sequenced with immunoSEQ multiplex PCR; TCRdb's copy has only in-frame clones and lacks some. This sample has some 190,000 clones, with 88% found just once. The sequencing input was peripheral blood. Source of these receptors: a man between 18 and 29 years old with active or convalescent COVID-19.

The V and J genes are TRBV18 and TRBJ2-7; 14 nucleotides match TRBD2. This CDR3 is built from 17 residues. The germline gives CDR1 KGHSH, CDR2 LQKENI. V trimming: 3 bases; J trimming: 3 bases; junction bases outside the gene matches: 7. CDR3: CASSPGLAGANFYEQYF. CDR3 in DNA: TGTGCCAGCTCACCGGGACTAGCGGGGGCAAACTTCTACGAGCAGTACTTC. Filled out from reference TRBV18 and TRBJ2-7, the complete variable domain reads NAGVMQNPRHLVRRRGQEARLRCSPMKGHSHVYWYRQLPEEGLKFMVYLQKENIIDESGMPKERFSAEFPKEGPSILRIQQVVRGDSAAYFCASSPGLAGANFYEQYFGPGTRLTVT.

The chain is built from TRBV6-2 or TRBV6-3 and TRBJ2-3, with D perhaps TRBD1 (5 bases). Germline lookup yields CDR1 MNHEY and CDR2 SVGEGT. Between the trimmed V and J ends, which lost 5 bases and 2 bases, there was a span of 11 bases. CDR3 size: 14 residues. CDR3 protein: CASSPRTPTDTQYF. The DNA for the CDR3 is TGTGCCAGCAGTCCCAGGACACCCACAGATACGCAGTATTTT.

V and J are TRBV2 and TRBJ1-1; TRBD1 might be the D (6 bases). The CDR3 has 13 amino acids. Trimming pared 10 bases from V and 1 base from J, leaving 13 bases between. Germline V gene lookup returns CDR1 SNHLY and CDR2 FYNNEI. The CDR3 nucleotides read TGTGCCACCCTGACAGGCGCGAACACTGAAGCTTTCTTT. Translated: CATLTGANTEAFF.

V gene TRBV18 combines with J gene TRBJ2-7, with TRBD2 identical over 9 bases. CDR3 length equals 14 residues. Germline V gene lookup returns CDR1 KGHSH and CDR2 LQKENI. V was clipped by 6 bases and J by 5 bases; unmatched bases: 8. CDR3 sequence reads: CASSSAGGANEQYF. The CDR3 DNA follows: TGTGCCAGCTCGTCGGCGGGAGGGGCAAACGAGCAGTACTTC.

The V gene is TRBV5-4, the J gene TRBJ2-3, with 15 bases identical to TRBD2. Germline values: CDR1 SGHNT, CDR2 YYREEE (reference sequence). The V gene end was trimmed by 4 bases and the J gene end by 6 bases; junction bases not matched to a gene: 3. The CDR3 runs to 15 residues. CDR3 coding DNA: TGTGCCAGCAGCCGGACTAGCGGGGGGGCCGATACGCAGTATTTT. Translation gives CASSRTSGGADTQYF.

The chain couples TRBV7-2 to TRBJ1-5; possible D gene TRBD1, 6 bases. V lost 4 bases and J 4 bases, leaving 17 bases between the germline ends. The CDR3 totals 16 residues. The V gene's germline CDR1 is SGHTA and CDR2 FQGNSA. For the CDR3, the DNA is TGTGCCAGCAGCTCCCTGGGGGCGAGGTTGAATCAGCCCCAGCATTTT. Its protein product is CASSSLGARLNQPQHF.

The gene calls are TRBV4-3 and TRBJ2-1; 12 bases are a match to TRBD2. V shed 5 bases and J 8 bases; nucleotides not matched to a gene: 7. Germline lookup yields CDR1 LGHNA and CDR2 YSLEER. The CDR3 is made up of 15 amino acids. CDR3: CASSALAGGPHEQFF. The DNA for the CDR3 is TGCGCCAGCAGCGCCCTAGCGGGAGGGCCCCATGAGCAGTTCTTC.

The chain carries TRBV6-4 and TRBJ2-5; unclear D gene. Per the germline V gene, CDR1 is MRHNA and CDR2 is SNTAGT. The CDR3 spans 11 residues. V was cut by 7 bases and J by 2 bases, with 5 bases left in between. The CDR3 DNA sequence: TGTGCCAGCAAGCCACAAGAGACCCAGTACTTC. Its translation: CASKPQETQYF.

The V gene is TRBV30, the J gene TRBJ2-1; 13 bases are a match to TRBD2. Germline V gene data show CDR1 as GTSNPN and CDR2 as SVGIG (reference sequence). V dropped 5 bases and J dropped 9; count of bases not matched to a gene: 4. The CDR3 is 13 residues long. CDR3 region: CAWGLAGAAEQFF. CDR3 bases: TGTGCCTGGGGACTAGCGGGAGCAGCTGAGCAGTTCTTC.

In DNA, the CDR3 is TGTGCCAGCAGCTTAGCAGGCAGGTATTCCTACGAGCAGTACTTC. Translating gives CASSLAGRYSYEQYF. This rearrangement joins TRBV7-2 to TRBJ2-7; D uncertain. Germline CDR1 is SGHTA and CDR2 is FQGNSA. The CDR3 totals 15 residues. The V and J ends lost 0 bases and 1 base respectively, with 10 bases between them. The full variable domain, its missing parts supplied by reference TRBV7-2 and TRBJ2-7, is GAGVSQSPSNKVTEKGKDVELRCDPISGHTALYWYRQSLGQGLEFLIYFQGNSAPDKSGLPSDRFSAERTGGSVSTLTIQRTQQEDSAVYLCASSLAGRYSYEQYFGPGTRLTVT.

The rearrangement joins TRBV4-2 to TRBJ2-5; TRBD1 might be the D (6 bases). V lost 0 bases, J lost 1 base, and 18 bases lay in between. The germline V gene encodes CDR1 LGHNA and CDR2 YNFKEQ. CDR3 length: 18 amino acids. The CDR3 DNA reads TGTGCCAGCAGCCAAGAGACTTCCCCTGGGGGCCCCCAAGAGACCCAGTACTTC. Its protein product is CASSQETSPGGPQETQYF.

CDR3 region: CASDRDDTGELFF. In DNA form, the CDR3 reads TGTGCCAGCGACAGGGATGACACCGGGGAGCTGTTTTTT. The genes are TRBV2 and TRBJ2-2, with TRBD1 matching 7 bases. Germline V lookup: CDR1 SNHLY, CDR2 FYNNEI. The CDR3 is made up of 13 amino acids. V was clipped by 8 bases and J by 3 bases; unmatched bases: 3.

The chain joins TRBV12-5 to TRBJ2-7, with unresolved D. The germline CDR1 and CDR2 sequences are LGHNT and FRNRAP. V was trimmed by 9 bases and J by 4 bases, leaving 13 bases between them. This CDR3 has 12 amino acids. Here the CDR3 reads CASGEIRYEQYF. CDR3 coding DNA: TGTGCTAGCGGTGAGATAAGATACGAGCAGTACTTC.

CDR3 nucleotides: TGTGCCAGCAGGGAACTAGAGACTGAGCAGTTCTTC. Translated, it gives CASRELETEQFF. V and J are TRBV2 and TRBJ2-1; D may be TRBD2 (5 bases). CDR1 and CDR2 (germline): SNHLY, FYNNEI. The CDR3 is 12 residues long. V was shortened by 6 bases and J by 9 bases, with 12 bases between the two germline ends.

J is TRBJ1-1 and V is TRBV6-5; D is ambiguous. Germline CDR1 and CDR2: MNHEY and SVGAGI. The CDR3 runs to 12 residues. The ends were cut back, 7 bases at V and 5 bases at J, with 11 bases in the middle. The CDR3 DNA reads TGTGCCAGCACCGCGGGAGGGACTGAAGCTTTCTTT. Translated: CASTAGGTEAFF.

The chain employs TRBV27 and TRBJ2-5; TRBD1 agrees at 7 bases. The trim removed 4 bases at V and 1 base at J, leaving 3 bases unmatched. CDR1 is MNHEY, CDR2 SMNVEV, per germline (reference sequence). The CDR3 is 14 amino acids. DNA of the CDR3: TGTGCCAGCAGTTCCGACAGGGTCCAAGAGACCCAGTACTTC. This encodes CASSSDRVQETQYF.

CDR3 region: CASSQDPQGNGYTF. In DNA form, the CDR3 reads TGTGCCAGCAGCCAAGACCCACAGGGGAATGGCTACACCTTC. The chain employs TRBV3-1 (or the pseudogene TRBV3-2) and TRBJ1-2, with 7 bases lining up with TRBD1. Germline V gene lookup returns CDR1 LGHDT and CDR2 YNNKEL (reference sequence). V dropped 0 bases and J dropped 6; count of bases not matched to a gene: 4. The CDR3 is 14 residues long.

This rearrangement joins TRBV7-6 to TRBJ2-7, with 9 nucleotides matching TRBD1. Germline trimming cut 2 bases from V and 5 bases from J; bases unmatched to any gene: 7. Germline V CDR1 and CDR2: SGHVS, FNYEAQ. This CDR3 has 15 amino acids. This CDR3 is CASSLLGQGSDEQYF. The DNA of the CDR3 is TGTGCCAGCAGCTTACTGGGACAGGGTAGCGACGAGCAGTACTTC.

The chain carries TRBV27 and TRBJ2-6; no clear D gene. Trimming took 0 bases from V and 1 from J, leaving 4 bases between them. The CDR3 sequence is 15 residues long. Germline loops: CDR1 MNHEY, CDR2 SMNVEV (reference sequence). The CDR3 is CASSLSLSGANVLTF. CDR3 bases: TGTGCCAGCAGTTTATCTCTTTCTGGGGCCAACGTCCTGACTTTC.

The chain links TRBV29-1 to TRBJ2-5; TRBD1 might be the D (5 bases). The CDR3 is made up of 13 amino acids. V was trimmed by 4 bases and J by 1 base, leaving 10 bases between them. Germline V gives CDR1 SQVTM, CDR2 ANQGSEA. The CDR3 sequence: CSVVPRAQETQYF. The CDR3 DNA reads as TGCAGCGTTGTGCCCAGGGCCCAAGAGACCCAGTACTTC.

Worth noting for this clone: One junction end disagrees with the germline gene, perhaps due to a read error. The chain couples TRBV7-9 to TRBJ2-3; 8 nucleotides align to TRBD1. The germline CDR1 and CDR2 sequences are SEHNR and FQNEAQ (reference sequence). The length of the CDR3 is 15 residues. CDR3 nucleotide sequence: TGTGCCAGCAGCCTAGCAGGGGGCAAGACAGATACGCAGTATTTT. The encoded protein is CASSLAGGKTDTQYF. Looking up the rest from reference TRBV7-9 and TRBJ2-3 gives the full variable domain: DTGVSQNPRHKITKRGQNVTFRCDPISEHNRLYWYRQTLGQGPEFLTYFQNEAQLEKSRLLSDRFSAERPKGSFSTLEIQRTEQGDSAMYLCASSLAGGKTDTQYFGPGTRLTVL.

The J gene is TRBJ1-3, the V gene TRBV7-9, with D perhaps matching TRBD1 (5 bases). From germline, CDR1 is SEHNR and CDR2 FQNEAQ (reference sequence). With 3 bases removed from V and 1 base from J, the gap between germline ends came to 7 bases. The CDR3 sequence is 14 residues long. The CDR3 sequence is CASSFTGSGNTIYF. CDR3 in DNA: TGTGCCAGCAGCTTCACAGGTTCTGGAAACACCATATATTTT.

The chain links TRBV27 to TRBJ1-2; 9 nucleotides line up with TRBD1. V lost 8 bases to trimming and J lost 4 bases; unmatched junction nucleotides: 11. CDR3 length: 15 amino acids. Germline V lookup: CDR1 MNHEY, CDR2 SMNVEV (reference sequence). CDR3 in amino acids: CASRPYRGQTYGYTF. The DNA of the CDR3 is TGTGCCAGCCGTCCCTACAGGGGGCAAACCTATGGCTACACCTTC.

J is TRBJ2-3 and V is TRBV5-8; 10 bases fit TRBD2. With V trimmed by 2 bases and J by 6 bases, 6 bases remained unmatched. The CDR3 loop spans 15 amino acids. CDR1 is SGHTS, CDR2 YDEGEE, per germline. CDR3 nucleotides: TGTGCCAGCAGCTTCAAGCGGGGGGGCCCCGATACGCAGTATTTT. It is translated as CASSFKRGGPDTQYF.

The CDR3 is CASSLNRGYEQYF. CDR3 DNA sequence: TGTGCCAGCAGCTTAAATAGGGGGTACGAGCAGTACTTC. The chain carries TRBV7-2 and TRBJ2-7; weak D call: TRBD1 (6 bases). Deletions cut 2 bases from V and 4 bases from J, with 9 bases between. The CDR3 loop spans 13 amino acids. CDR1 SGHTA and CDR2 FQGNSA come from the germline V gene.

In regard to this clone: The identical CDR3 is also encoded by other nucleotide sequences in the sample. V gene TRBV5-1 combines with J gene TRBJ2-1; 8 nucleotides match TRBD1. The J segment lost 4 bases and the V segment lost 2 bases, leaving 5 bases of the junction unmatched. The CDR3 loop spans 15 amino acids. Germline V CDR1 and CDR2: SGHRS, YFSETQ. The CDR3 DNA sequence: TGCGCCAGCAGCTTAGGACAGGGCGCGTACAATGAGCAGTTCTTC. Protein: CASSLGQGAYNEQFF.

V is TRBV5-4 and J is TRBJ1-2, with TRBD1 matching over 9 bases. This CDR3 region has 14 residues. Germline CDR1 reads SGHNT; CDR2 reads YYREEE (reference sequence). Germline trimming cut 5 bases from V and 8 bases from J; bases unmatched to any gene: 10. The CDR3, as DNA: TGTGCCAGCAGGTTTTGGACAGGGGATAAGGGCTACACCTTC. Translated: CASRFWTGDKGYTF.

J is TRBJ2-5 and V is TRBV6-5, with 10 bases lining up with TRBD2. Germline V gives CDR1 MNHEY, CDR2 SVGAGI. After removal of 5 bases from V and 5 bases from J, the junction contained 8 bases not matched to a gene. The CDR3 covers 15 residues. CDR3 bases: TGTGCCAGCAGTCCTTCTAGCGGGAGTCGGGAGACCCAGTACTTC. It codes for CASSPSSGSRETQYF.

The gene calls are TRBV5-1 and TRBJ2-5; D gene ambiguous. Germline lookup yields CDR1 SGHRS and CDR2 YFSETQ. The CDR3 is 16 residues long. Trimming shortened V by 0 bases and J by 1 base, and 13 bases separated the two germline ends. DNA of the CDR3: TGCGCCAGCAGCTTGGTCGGCGGCTACGCCCAAGAGACCCAGTACTTC. This translates into CASSLVGGYAQETQYF.

V and J are TRBV29-1 and TRBJ2-3; 7 bases fit TRBD1. Losses at the gene ends were 6 bases for V and 2 bases for J; bases not matched to a gene: 5. CDR1 is SQVTM, CDR2 ANQGSEA, per germline. The CDR3 is made up of 13 amino acids. The CDR3 reads CSVTDRYTDTQYF. The CDR3 coding sequence is TGCAGCGTGACGGACAGGTACACAGATACGCAGTATTTT.